This T cell receptor beta chain was profiled in a study of OX40 agonist ivuxolimab in advanced cancers. Whole-study context: Dose-escalation patients were diagnosed with hepatocellular carcinoma, melanoma, renal cell cancer or head and neck cancer. There were three patients with partial responses, one having hepatocellular carcinoma and two cutaneous melanoma. Study-wide findings and caveats: Antigen specificity was not determined for the expanded peripheral T cells.

Generated by immunoSEQ multiplex PCR, the TCRdb table keeps only in-frame clones and is missing some. The table lists approximately 79,000 clones, 75% to 90% of them singletons, with about 0.52% in the top ten. Note on this clone: Its antigen is unidentified.

Baseline, cycle 4 day 1, and cycle 7 day 1 were the blood sampling points. The specimen comprised CD4+ or CD8+ T cells sorted from blood, sampled in a trial of the OX40 agonist ivuxolimab. This clonotype originated in an adult with an advanced solid tumor such as melanoma, head and neck, liver or kidney cancer.

The CDR3 DNA reads as TGTGCCAGTAGCAGGACAGGGGGCCTCACAAGCTCCTACAATGAGCAGTTCTTC. This gives the protein CASSRTGGLTSSYNEQFF. The chain carries TRBV19 and TRBJ2-1, with 11 bases aligning to TRBD1. Trimming cost V 6 bases and J 0 bases; bases outside gene matches: 10. Per germline, CDR1 LNHDA and CDR2 SQIVND (reference sequence). The CDR3 spans 18 residues. Supplemented by reference TRBV19 and TRBJ2-1, the full variable domain reads DGGITQSPKYLFRKEGQNVTLSCEQNLNHDAMYWYRQDPGQGLRLIYYSQIVNDFQKGDIAEGYSVSREKKESFPLTVTSAQKNPTAFYLCASSRTGGLTSSYNEQFFGPGTRLTVL.